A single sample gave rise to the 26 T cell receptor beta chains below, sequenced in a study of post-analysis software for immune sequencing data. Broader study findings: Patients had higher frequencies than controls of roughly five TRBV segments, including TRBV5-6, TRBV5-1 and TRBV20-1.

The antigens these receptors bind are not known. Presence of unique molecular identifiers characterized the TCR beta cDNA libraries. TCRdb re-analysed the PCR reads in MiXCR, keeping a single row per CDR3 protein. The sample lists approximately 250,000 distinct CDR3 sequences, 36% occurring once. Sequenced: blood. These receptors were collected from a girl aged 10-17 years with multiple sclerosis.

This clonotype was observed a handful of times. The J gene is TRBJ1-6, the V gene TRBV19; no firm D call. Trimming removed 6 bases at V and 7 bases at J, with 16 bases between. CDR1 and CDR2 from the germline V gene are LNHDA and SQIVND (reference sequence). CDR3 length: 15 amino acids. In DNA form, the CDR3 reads TGTGCCAGTAGAGATATTCGGGCCGCAAATTCACCCCTCCACTTT. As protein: CASRDIRAANSPLHF.

The CDR3, as DNA: TGTGCCAGCAGCTTCCAGGATATTGGGGCTAACTATGGCTACACCTTC. Translation: CASSFQDIGANYGYTF. V gene TRBV7-8 combines with J gene TRBJ1-2; the D is unclear. Deletions cut 3 bases from V and 0 bases from J, with 14 bases between. Germline assignment: CDR1 SGHVS and CDR2 FQNEAQ. CDR3 length: 16 residues.

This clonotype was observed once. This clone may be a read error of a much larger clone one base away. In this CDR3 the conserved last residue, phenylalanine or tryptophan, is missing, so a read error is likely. CDR3 DNA sequence: TGTGCTAGTGGTTTGGTGTCCTCGAATGAGCAGTTCCTC. It specifies CASGLVSSNEQFL. This chain links TRBV12-5 with TRBJ2-1; D ambiguous. The V gene lost 0 bases and the J gene lost 7 bases, with 7 bases spanning the gap. CDR1 LGHNT and CDR2 FRNRAP come from the germline V gene. The CDR3 consists of 13 residues.

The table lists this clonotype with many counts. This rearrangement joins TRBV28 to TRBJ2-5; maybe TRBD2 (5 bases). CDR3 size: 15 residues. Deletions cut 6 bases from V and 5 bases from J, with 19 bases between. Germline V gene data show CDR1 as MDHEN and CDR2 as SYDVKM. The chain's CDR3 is CASRPARGLPETQYF. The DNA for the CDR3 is TGTGCCAGCAGACCAGCACGTGGACTGCCGGAGACCCAGTACTTC.

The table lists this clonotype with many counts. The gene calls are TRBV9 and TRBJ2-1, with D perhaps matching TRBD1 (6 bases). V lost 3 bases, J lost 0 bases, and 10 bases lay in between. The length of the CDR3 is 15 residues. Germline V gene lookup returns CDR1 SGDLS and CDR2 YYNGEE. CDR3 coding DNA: TGTGCCAGCAGCGGACAGGCTAGCTCCTACAATGAGCAGTTCTTC. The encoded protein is CASSGQASSYNEQFF.

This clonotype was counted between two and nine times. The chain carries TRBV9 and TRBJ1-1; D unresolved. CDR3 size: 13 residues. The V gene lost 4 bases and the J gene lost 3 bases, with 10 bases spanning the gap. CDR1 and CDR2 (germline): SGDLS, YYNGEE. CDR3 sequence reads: CASSSGRYTEAFF. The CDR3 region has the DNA TGTGCCAGCAGCAGCGGTCGTTACACTGAAGCTTTCTTT.

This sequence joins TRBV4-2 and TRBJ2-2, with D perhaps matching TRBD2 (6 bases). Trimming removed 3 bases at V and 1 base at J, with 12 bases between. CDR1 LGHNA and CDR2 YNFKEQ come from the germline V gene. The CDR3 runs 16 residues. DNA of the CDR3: TGTGCCAGCAGCCAGTCGGGACTTCAGAACACCGGGGAGCTGTTTTTT. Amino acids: CASSQSGLQNTGELFF.

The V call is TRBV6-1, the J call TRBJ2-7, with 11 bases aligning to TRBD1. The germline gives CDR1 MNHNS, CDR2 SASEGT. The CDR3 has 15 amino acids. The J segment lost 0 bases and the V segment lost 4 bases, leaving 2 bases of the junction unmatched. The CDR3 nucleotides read TGTGCCAGCAGTGCCGGGACAGGGGGCTCCTACGAGCAGTACTTC. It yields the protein CASSAGTGGSYEQYF.

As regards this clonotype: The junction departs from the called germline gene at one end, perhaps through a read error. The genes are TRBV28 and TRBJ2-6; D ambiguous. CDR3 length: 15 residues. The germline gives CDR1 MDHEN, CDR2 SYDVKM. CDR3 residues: CACSFVPDGANVLTF. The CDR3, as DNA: TGTGCCTGCAGTTTCGTCCCAGATGGGGCCAACGTCCTGACTTTC.

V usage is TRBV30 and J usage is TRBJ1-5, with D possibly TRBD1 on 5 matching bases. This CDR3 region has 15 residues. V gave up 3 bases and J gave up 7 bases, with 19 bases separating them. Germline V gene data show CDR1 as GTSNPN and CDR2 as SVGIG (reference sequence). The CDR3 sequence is CAWSPDGRVGQPQHF. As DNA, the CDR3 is TGTGCCTGGAGCCCCGACGGCAGGGTTGGGCAGCCCCAGCATTTT.

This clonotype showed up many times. CDR3 loop: CASSTGTDQETQYF. The DNA for the CDR3 is TGTGCCAGCAGCACCGGGACAGATCAAGAGACCCAGTACTTC. This chain uses TRBV5-5 with TRBJ2-5, with 7 bases fitting TRBD1. CDR1 is SGHKS, CDR2 YYEKEE, per germline (reference sequence). V lost 4 bases to trimming and J lost 2 bases; unmatched junction nucleotides: 5. This CDR3 has 14 residues.

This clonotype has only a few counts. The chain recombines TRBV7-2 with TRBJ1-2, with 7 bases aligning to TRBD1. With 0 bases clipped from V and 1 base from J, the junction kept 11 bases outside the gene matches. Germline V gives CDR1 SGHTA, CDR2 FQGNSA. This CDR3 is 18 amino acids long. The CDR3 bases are TGTGCCAGCAGCTTAGCGAGGTTTAGGGACAGACTTAACTATGGCTACACCTTC. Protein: CASSLARFRDRLNYGYTF.

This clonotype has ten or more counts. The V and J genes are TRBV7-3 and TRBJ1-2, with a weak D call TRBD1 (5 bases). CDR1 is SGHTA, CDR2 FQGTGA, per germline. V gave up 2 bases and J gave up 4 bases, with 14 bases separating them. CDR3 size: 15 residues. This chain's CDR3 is CASSLGSGLSYGYTF. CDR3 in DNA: TGTGCCAGCAGCTTAGGATCAGGGCTTAGCTATGGCTACACCTTC.

CDR3 DNA: TGCGCCAGCAGCTTCGGAAACGCGGACACCGGGGAGCTGTTTTTT. This encodes CASSFGNADTGELFF. This rearrangement joins TRBV5-1 to TRBJ2-2; D call uncertain. The ends were cut back, 2 bases at V and 3 bases at J, with 11 bases in the middle. Germline V lookup: CDR1 SGHRS, CDR2 YFSETQ. The length of the CDR3 is 15 residues.

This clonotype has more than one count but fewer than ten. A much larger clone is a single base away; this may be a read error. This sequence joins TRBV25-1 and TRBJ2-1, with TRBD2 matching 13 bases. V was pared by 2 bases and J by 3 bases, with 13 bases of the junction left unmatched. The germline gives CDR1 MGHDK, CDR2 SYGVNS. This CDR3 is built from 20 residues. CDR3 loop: CASSEPQWGGLAGFYNEQFF. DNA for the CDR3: TGTGCCAGCAGTGAACCCCAGTGGGGGGGACTAGCGGGGTTCTACAATGAGCAGTTCTTC.

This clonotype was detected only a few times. The CDR3 DNA reads TGTGCCAGCAGTTTAGTCCGGGACAGGGATTTCAACGAGCAGTACTTC. Translated, it gives CASSLVRDRDFNEQYF. The genes are TRBV12-3 or TRBV12-4 and TRBJ2-5; 9 nucleotides agree with TRBD1. The J call may not be correct, given that the DNA end is closer to TRBJ2-7. The CDR3 is 16 amino acids.

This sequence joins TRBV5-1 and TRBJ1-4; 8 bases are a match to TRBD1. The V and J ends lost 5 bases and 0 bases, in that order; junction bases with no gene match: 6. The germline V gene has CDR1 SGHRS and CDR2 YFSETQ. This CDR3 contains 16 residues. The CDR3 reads CASRPTGGATNEKLFF. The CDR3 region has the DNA TGCGCCAGCAGACCCACAGGGGGGGCAACTAATGAAAAACTGTTTTTT.

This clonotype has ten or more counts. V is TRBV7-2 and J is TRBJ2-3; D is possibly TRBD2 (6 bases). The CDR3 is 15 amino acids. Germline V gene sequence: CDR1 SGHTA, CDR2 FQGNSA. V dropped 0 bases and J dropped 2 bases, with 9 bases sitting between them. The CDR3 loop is CASSLAGLNTDTQYF. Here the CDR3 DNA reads TGTGCCAGCAGCTTAGCGGGACTGAACACAGATACGCAGTATTTT.

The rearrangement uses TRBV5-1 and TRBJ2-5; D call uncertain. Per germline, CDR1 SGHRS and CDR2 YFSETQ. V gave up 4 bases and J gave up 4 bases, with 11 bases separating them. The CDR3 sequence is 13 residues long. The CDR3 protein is CASSPPRRETQYF. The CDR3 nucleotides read TGCGCCAGCAGCCCCCCGAGGCGAGAGACCCAGTACTTC.

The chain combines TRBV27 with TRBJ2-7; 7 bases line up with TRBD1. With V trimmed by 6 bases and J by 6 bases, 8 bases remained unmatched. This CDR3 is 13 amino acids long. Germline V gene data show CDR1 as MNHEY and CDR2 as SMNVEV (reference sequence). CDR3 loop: CASSPGGPGEQYF. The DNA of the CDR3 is TGTGCCAGCAGCCCAGGGGGTCCGGGCGAGCAGTACTTC.

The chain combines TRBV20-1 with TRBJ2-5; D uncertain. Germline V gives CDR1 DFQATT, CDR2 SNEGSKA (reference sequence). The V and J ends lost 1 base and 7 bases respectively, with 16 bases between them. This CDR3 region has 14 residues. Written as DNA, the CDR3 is TGCAGTGCTAGAGTTGCGGAAGGGTCGGGGACCCAGTACTTC. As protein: CSARVAEGSGTQYF.

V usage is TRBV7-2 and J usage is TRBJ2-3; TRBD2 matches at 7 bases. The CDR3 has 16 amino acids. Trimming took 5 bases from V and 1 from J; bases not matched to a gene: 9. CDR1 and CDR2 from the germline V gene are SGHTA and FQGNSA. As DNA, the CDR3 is TGTGCCAGCAGCGCGCGGGAGTTTGTTGGCACAGATACGCAGTATTTT. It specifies CASSAREFVGTDTQYF. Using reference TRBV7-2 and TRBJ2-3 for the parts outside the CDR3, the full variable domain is GAGVSQSPSNKVTEKGKDVELRCDPISGHTALYWYRQSLGQGLEFLIYFQGNSAPDKSGLPSDRFSAERTGGSVSTLTIQRTQQEDSAVYLCASSAREFVGTDTQYFGPGTRLTVL.

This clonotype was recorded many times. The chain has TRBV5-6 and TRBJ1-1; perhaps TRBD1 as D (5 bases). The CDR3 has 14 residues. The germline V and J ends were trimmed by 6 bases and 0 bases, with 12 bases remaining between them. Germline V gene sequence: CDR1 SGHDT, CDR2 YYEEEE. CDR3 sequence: CASTTPGLNTEAFF. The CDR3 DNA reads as TGTGCCAGCACAACTCCGGGACTGAACACTGAAGCTTTCTTT.

CDR3 in DNA: TGTGCCAGCAGCGGAGCCTTTGGACTAGCGGGAGTTACAGATACGCAGTATTTT. It specifies CASSGAFGLAGVTDTQYF. J is TRBJ2-3 and V is TRBV11-2, with 13 positions matching TRBD2. Germline CDR1 and CDR2: SGHAT and FQNNGV. V trimming: 5 bases; J trimming: 3 bases; junction bases outside the gene matches: 11. The CDR3 spans 18 residues.

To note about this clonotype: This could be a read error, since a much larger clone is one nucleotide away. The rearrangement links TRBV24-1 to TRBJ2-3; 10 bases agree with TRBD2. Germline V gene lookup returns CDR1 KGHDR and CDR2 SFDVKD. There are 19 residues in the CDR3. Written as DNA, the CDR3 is TGTGCCACCAGTGATCCCCGGGACGCCGGACTAGCGGTCGCAGATACGCGGTATTTT. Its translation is CATSDPRDAGLAVADTRYF.

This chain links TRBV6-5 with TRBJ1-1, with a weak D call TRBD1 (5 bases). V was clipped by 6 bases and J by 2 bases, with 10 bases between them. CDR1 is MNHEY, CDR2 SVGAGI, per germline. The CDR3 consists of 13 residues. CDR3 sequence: CASRYRPNTEAFF. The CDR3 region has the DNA TGTGCCAGCAGGTACAGGCCCAACACTGAAGCTTTCTTT.